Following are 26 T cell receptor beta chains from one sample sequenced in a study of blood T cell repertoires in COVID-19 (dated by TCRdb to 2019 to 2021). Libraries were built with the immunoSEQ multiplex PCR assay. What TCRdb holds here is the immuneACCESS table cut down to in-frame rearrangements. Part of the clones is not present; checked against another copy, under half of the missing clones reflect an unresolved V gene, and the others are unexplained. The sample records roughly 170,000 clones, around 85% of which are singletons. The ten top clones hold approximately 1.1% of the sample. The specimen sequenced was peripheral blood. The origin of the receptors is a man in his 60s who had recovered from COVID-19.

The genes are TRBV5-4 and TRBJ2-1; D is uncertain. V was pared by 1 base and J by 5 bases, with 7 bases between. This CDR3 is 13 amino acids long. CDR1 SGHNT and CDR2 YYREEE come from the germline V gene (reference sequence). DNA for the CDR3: TGTGCCAGCAGCTTGTTACAGAACAATGAGCAGTTCTTC. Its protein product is CASSLLQNNEQFF.

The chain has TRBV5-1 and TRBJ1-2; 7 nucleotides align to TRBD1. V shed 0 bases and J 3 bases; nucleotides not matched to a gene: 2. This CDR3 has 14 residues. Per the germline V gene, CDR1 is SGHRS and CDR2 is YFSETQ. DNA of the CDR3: TGCGCCAGCAGCTTGGTAGGGGGCGACTATGGCTACACCTTC. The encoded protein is CASSLVGGDYGYTF.

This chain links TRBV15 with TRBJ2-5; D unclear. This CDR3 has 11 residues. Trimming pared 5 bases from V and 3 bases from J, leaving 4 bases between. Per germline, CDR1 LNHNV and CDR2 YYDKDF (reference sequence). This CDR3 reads CATSREETQYF. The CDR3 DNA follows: TGTGCCACCAGCCGGGAAGAGACCCAGTACTTC.

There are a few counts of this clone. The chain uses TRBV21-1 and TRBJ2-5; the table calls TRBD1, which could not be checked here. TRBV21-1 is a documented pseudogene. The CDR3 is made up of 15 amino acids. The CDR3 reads CASSKFRTPEETQYF. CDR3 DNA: TGTGCCAGCAGCAAATTTAGGACACCAGAAGAGACCCAGTACTTC.

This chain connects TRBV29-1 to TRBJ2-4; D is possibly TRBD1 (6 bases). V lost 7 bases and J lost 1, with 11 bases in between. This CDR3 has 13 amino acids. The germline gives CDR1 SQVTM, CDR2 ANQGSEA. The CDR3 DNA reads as TGCAGCGCCGAGAGGGGGGCCAAAAACATTCAGTACTTC. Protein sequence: CSAERGAKNIQYF.

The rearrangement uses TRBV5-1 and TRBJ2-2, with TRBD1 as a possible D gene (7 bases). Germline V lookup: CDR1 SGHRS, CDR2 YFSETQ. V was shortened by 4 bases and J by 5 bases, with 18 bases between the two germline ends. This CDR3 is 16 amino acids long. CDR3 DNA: TGCGCCAGCAGCCCGCCCAGGGGGGCGAGTACCGGGGAGCTGTTTTTT. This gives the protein CASSPPRGASTGELFF.

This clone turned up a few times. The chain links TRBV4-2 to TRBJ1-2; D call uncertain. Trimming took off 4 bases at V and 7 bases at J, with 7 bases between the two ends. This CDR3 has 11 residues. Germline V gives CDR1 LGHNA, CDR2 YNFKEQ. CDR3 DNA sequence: TGTGCCAGCAGCCCCCCGTCTGGCTACACCTTC. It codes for CASSPPSGYTF.

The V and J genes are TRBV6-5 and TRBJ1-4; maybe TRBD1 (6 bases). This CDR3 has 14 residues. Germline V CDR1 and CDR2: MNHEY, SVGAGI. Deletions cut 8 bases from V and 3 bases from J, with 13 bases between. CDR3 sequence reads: CASAKDRSNEKLFF. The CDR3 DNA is TGTGCCAGCGCCAAGGACAGATCTAATGAAAAACTGTTTTTT.

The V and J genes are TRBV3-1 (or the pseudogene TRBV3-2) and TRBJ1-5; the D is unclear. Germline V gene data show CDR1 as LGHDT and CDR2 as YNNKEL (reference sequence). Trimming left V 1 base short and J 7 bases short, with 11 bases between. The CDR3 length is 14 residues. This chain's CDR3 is CASSQVPAGQPQHF. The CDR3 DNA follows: TGTGCCAGCAGCCAAGTCCCGGCCGGGCAGCCCCAGCATTTT.

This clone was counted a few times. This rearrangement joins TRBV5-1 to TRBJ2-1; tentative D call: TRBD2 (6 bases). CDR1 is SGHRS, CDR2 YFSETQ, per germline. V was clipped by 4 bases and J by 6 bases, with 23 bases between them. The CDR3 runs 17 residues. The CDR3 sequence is CASSLTPRGAKFNEQFF. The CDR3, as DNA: TGCGCCAGCAGCCTTACCCCGCGCGGGGCCAAATTCAATGAGCAGTTCTTC. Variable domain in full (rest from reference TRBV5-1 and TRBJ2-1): KAGVTQTPRYLIKTRGQQVTLSCSPISGHRSVSWYQQTPGQGLQFLFEYFSETQRNKGNFPGRFSGRQFSNSRSEMNVSTLELGDSALYLCASSLTPRGAKFNEQFFGPGTRLTVL.

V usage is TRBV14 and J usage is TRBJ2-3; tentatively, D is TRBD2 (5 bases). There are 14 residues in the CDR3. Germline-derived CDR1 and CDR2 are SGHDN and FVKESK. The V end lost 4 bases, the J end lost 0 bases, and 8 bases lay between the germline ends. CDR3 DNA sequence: TGTGCCAGCAGCCCTCGGACTAGCACAGATACGCAGTATTTT. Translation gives CASSPRTSTDTQYF.

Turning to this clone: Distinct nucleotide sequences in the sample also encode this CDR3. CDR3 amino acids: CASSQRQDSPLHF. The DNA of the CDR3 is TGTGCCAGCAGCCAGAGACAAGATTCACCCCTCCACTTT. The chain is built from TRBV14 and TRBJ1-6; D not certain. The CDR3 runs 13 residues. V was shortened by 3 bases and J by 8 bases, with 8 bases between the two germline ends. CDR1 and CDR2 from the germline V gene are SGHDN and FVKESK.

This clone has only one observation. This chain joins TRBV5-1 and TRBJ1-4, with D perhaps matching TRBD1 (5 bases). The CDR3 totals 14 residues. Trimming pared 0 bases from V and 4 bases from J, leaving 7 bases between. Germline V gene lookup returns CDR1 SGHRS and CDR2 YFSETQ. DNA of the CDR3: TGCGCCAGCAGCTTGGGACAGATTAATGAAAAACTGTTTTTT. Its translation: CASSLGQINEKLFF.

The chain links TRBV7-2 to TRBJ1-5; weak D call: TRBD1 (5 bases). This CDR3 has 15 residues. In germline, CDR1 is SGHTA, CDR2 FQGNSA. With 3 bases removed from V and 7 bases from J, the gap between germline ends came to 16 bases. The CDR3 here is CASSFVRESGQPQHF. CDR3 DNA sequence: TGTGCCAGCAGCTTCGTCAGGGAATCAGGACAGCCCCAGCATTTT.

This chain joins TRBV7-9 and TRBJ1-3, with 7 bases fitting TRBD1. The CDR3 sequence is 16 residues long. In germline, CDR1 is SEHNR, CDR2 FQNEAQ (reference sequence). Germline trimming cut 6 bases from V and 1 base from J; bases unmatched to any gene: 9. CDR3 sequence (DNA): TGTGCCAGCAGACCATCAGGGGGGCGTTCTGGAAACACCATATATTTT. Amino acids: CASRPSGGRSGNTIYF.

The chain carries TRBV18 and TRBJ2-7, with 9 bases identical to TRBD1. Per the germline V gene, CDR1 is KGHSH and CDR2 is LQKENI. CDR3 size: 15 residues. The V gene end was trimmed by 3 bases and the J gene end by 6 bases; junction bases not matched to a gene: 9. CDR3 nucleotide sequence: TGTGCCAGCTCACCGGGACAGGGATTCGGAGGCGAGCAGTACTTC. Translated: CASSPGQGFGGEQYF.

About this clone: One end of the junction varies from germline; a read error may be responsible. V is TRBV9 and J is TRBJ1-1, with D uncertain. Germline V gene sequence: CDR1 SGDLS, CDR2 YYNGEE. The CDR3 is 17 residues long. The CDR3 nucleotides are TGTGCCAGCACCGTAAGTCCCACAGACCCCATGAACACTGAAGCTTTCTTT. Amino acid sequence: CASTVSPTDPMNTEAFF.

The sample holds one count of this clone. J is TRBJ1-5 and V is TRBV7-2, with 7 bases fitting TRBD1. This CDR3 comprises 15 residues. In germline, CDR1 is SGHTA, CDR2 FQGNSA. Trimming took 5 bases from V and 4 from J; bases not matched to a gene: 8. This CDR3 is CASSQQGLGNQPQHF. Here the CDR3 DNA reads TGTGCCAGCAGCCAACAGGGGCTGGGGAATCAGCCCCAGCATTTT.

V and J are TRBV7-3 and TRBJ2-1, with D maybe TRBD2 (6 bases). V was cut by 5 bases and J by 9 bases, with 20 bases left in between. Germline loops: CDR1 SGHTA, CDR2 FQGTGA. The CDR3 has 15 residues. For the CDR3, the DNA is TGTGCCAGCAGCCCTCCAGGAACTAGCATCGCTGAGCAGTTCTTC. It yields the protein CASSPPGTSIAEQFF.

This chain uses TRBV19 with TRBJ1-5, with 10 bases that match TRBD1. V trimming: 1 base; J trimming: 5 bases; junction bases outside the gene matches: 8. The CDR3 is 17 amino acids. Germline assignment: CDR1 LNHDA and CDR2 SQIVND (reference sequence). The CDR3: CASSIGGRDRGDQPQHF. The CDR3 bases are TGTGCCAGTAGTATAGGGGGCCGGGACAGGGGAGATCAGCCCCAGCATTTT.

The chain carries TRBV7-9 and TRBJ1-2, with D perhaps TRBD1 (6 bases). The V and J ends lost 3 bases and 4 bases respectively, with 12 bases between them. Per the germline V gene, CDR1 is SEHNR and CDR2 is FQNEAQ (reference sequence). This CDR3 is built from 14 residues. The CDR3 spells CASSFETGPYGYTF. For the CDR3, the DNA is TGTGCCAGCAGCTTTGAGACAGGACCCTATGGCTACACCTTC. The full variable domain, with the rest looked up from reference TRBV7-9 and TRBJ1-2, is DTGVSQNPRHKITKRGQNVTFRCDPISEHNRLYWYRQTLGQGPEFLTYFQNEAQLEKSRLLSDRFSAERPKGSFSTLEIQRTEQGDSAMYLCASSFETGPYGYTFGSGTRLTVV.

The CDR3 loop reads CASSPDRQGRNTIYF. The CDR3 DNA follows: TGTGCCAGCTCACCCGACCGACAGGGACGAAACACCATATATTTT. The chain couples TRBV18 to TRBJ1-3, with 7 bases lining up with TRBD1. This CDR3 has 15 amino acids. The trim removed 3 bases at V and 5 bases at J, leaving 7 bases unmatched. Germline V gene lookup returns CDR1 KGHSH and CDR2 LQKENI. Complete variable domain (other parts from reference TRBV18 and TRBJ1-3): NAGVMQNPRHLVRRRGQEARLRCSPMKGHSHVYWYRQLPEEGLKFMVYLQKENIIDESGMPKERFSAEFPKEGPSILRIQQVVRGDSAAYFCASSPDRQGRNTIYFGEGSWLTVV.

CDR3 loop: CATLRALGTEAFF. For the CDR3, the DNA is TGTGCCACGCTCAGGGCTTTAGGTACTGAAGCTTTCTTT. The chain links TRBV10-3 to TRBJ1-1; D is possibly TRBD1 (5 bases). The CDR3 contains 13 residues. V gave up 10 bases and J gave up 5 bases, with 17 bases separating them. Germline assignment: CDR1 ENHRY and CDR2 SYGVKD.

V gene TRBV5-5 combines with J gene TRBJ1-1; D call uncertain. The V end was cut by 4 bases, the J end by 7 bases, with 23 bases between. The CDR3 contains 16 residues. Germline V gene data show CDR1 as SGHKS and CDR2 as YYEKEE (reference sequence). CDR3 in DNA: TGTGCCAGCAGCGTCCAGCCCGGAGGGAATAGATATGAAGCTTTCTTT. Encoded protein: CASSVQPGGNRYEAFF.

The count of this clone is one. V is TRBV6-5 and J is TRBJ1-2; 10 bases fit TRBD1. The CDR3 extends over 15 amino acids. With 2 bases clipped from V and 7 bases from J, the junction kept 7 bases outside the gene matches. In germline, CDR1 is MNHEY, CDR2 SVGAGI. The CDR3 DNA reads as TGTGCCAGCAGTTACAATACCGGGACAGGGGCTGGCTACACCTTC. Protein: CASSYNTGTGAGYTF.

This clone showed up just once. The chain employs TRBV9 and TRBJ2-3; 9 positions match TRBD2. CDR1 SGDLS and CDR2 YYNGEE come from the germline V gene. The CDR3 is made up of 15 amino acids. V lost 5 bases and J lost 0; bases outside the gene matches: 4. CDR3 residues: CASSSGGPSTDTQYF. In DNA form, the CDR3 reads TGTGCCAGCAGTAGCGGGGGACCTAGCACAGATACGCAGTATTTT.